This TCR beta chain comes out of a study of shared clonotypes between healthy human individuals. Study details: Aged between 18 and 49, the donors were a couple of women and a few men. Overall study results and limits: Clonotypes shared by all four sorted-subset donors had higher generation probabilities than non-shared clonotypes. Only blood underwent sampling, and tissue repertoires likely differ.

For this clone: Its antigen is currently unknown.

Libraries were prepared by immunoSEQ multiplex PCR; TCRdb keeps only in-frame clonotypes and omits some of them. Of roughly 530,000 clones listed, about 96% are singletons. The CDR3 totals 11 residues. CDR1 and CDR2 from the germline V gene are MNHNS and SASEGT. V was shortened by 11 bases and J by 2 bases, with 9 bases between the two germline ends. Sequencing input: naive CD4+ T cells sorted from blood. Indicated subset: CD45RA+ positively selected. The chain combines TRBV6-1 with TRBJ1-2; D uncertain. The TCR originated in a woman aged 25 to 39 in good health. As DNA, the CDR3 is TGTGCCGGCTTCAGGAACTATGGCTACACCTTC. Its translation is CAGFRNYGYTF.